The T cell receptor beta chain under discussion was sequenced for a study of T cell responses to AZD1222 COVID-19 vaccine. Looked up from germline, CDR1 is SGHNT and CDR2 is YENEEA. V was shortened by 3 bases and J by 2 bases, with 12 bases between the two germline ends. The CDR3 contains 15 residues. TCRdb's table, derived via immunoSEQ multiplex PCR, lists solely in-frame clones and lacks some. The sample consists of around 90,000 clones, about 93% of them appearing once. Notes on this clone: Its specificity is unknown.

Whole-study findings and limits: Vaccine-related CD4 TCRs covered spike, predominating at 160-218 and 743-854. Females made up more of the donors, who were largely white British, and clonal diversity may have come out too low. Targeting of unmutated variant regions was reportedly seen in nearly half of spike-specific TCRs.

This sequence joins TRBV11-3 and TRBJ2-3, with D tentatively TRBD1 (5 bases). This clonotype was obtained from an adult in good health. The sequencing here drew on peripheral blood, taken on day 0 of MenACWY control vaccination. The CDR3 region has the DNA TGTGCCAGCAGCTTCTTAGGCAGGGACACAGATACGCAGTATTTT. Its translation: CASSFLGRDTDTQYF.